The 27 T cell receptor beta chains presented below share a single source sample, sequenced in a study of blood T cell repertoires in COVID-19. TCRdb's table, derived via immunoSEQ multiplex PCR, lists solely in-frame clones and lacks some. The repertoire includes some 350,000 clones, about 90% of them detected once, and around 3.3% sits in the top ten. The sample comprised peripheral blood. Receptor source: a woman under 30 who had recovered from COVID-19.

Only one count was recorded for this clone. This chain links TRBV2 with TRBJ1-1; 7 bases fit TRBD1. V lost 5 bases and J lost 1; bases outside the gene matches: 7. This CDR3 has 15 amino acids. Germline assignment: CDR1 SNHLY and CDR2 FYNNEI. The CDR3 protein is CASSRGGTENTEAFF. In DNA, the CDR3 is TGTGCCAGCAGTCGAGGGGGGACAGAGAACACTGAAGCTTTCTTT.

The chain uses TRBV19 and TRBJ1-2; the match to TRBD1 covers 7 bases. There are 14 residues in the CDR3. Losses at the gene ends were 4 bases for V and 8 bases for J; bases not matched to a gene: 10. The germline gives CDR1 LNHDA, CDR2 SQIVND (reference sequence). The CDR3 here is CASSTRTGQRGYTF. CDR3 coding DNA: TGTGCCAGTAGTACTCGGACAGGTCAACGAGGCTACACCTTC.

This chain links TRBV6-1 with TRBJ1-5; no reliable D call. The germline gives CDR1 MNHNS, CDR2 SASEGT. V lost 0 bases to trimming and J lost 4 bases, with 13 bases between them. The CDR3 has 16 residues. The CDR3 bases are TGTGCCAGCAGTGAAGCGCCCGCAGGCCGTAATCAGCCCCAGCATTTT. Translated: CASSEAPAGRNQPQHF.

This rearrangement joins TRBV3-1 (or the pseudogene TRBV3-2) to TRBJ2-1, with D unresolved. Germline lookup yields CDR1 LGHDT and CDR2 YNNKEL (reference sequence). The CDR3 is 14 amino acids. V lost 5 bases to trimming and J lost 4 bases, with 12 bases between them. CDR3 in DNA: TGTGCCAGCAGCGACCTTGACTCGTACAATGAGCAGTTCTTC. It specifies CASSDLDSYNEQFF.

The V and J genes are TRBV6-5 and TRBJ2-1; TRBD2 matches at 10 bases. The CDR3 is made up of 13 amino acids. Germline trimming cut 7 bases from V and 9 bases from J; bases unmatched to any gene: 6. Per the germline V gene, CDR1 is MNHEY and CDR2 is SVGAGI. The CDR3 protein is CASTAGGPGEQFF. CDR3 in DNA: TGTGCCAGCACAGCGGGAGGGCCTGGTGAGCAGTTCTTC.

The chain is built from TRBV4-3 and TRBJ2-2, with a possible D match to TRBD2 (6 bases). Germline V gives CDR1 LGHNA, CDR2 YSLEER. Trimming stripped 0 bases from V and 5 bases from J, with 10 bases between. The CDR3 runs 15 residues. The CDR3 DNA reads TGCGCCAGCAGCCAAGATAGGGCGGGGACCGGGGAGCTGTTTTTT. Its translation is CASSQDRAGTGELFF.

The CDR3 protein is CASSQGSGQGGQPQHF. CDR3 coding DNA: TGTGCCAGCAGCCAAGGGTCAGGACAGGGTGGCCAGCCCCAGCATTTT. The rearrangement joins TRBV3-1 (or the pseudogene TRBV3-2) to TRBJ1-5, with 8 bases fitting TRBD1. Germline V gene data show CDR1 as LGHDT and CDR2 as YNNKEL (reference sequence). The CDR3 sequence is 16 residues long. The junction had 9 bases not matched to a gene; V was cut back by 1 base and J by 7 bases.

This clone was recorded once. The chain couples TRBV7-2 to TRBJ2-3, with 10 bases aligning to TRBD2. This CDR3 spans 13 amino acids. In germline, CDR1 is SGHTA, CDR2 FQGNSA. J was trimmed by 8 bases and V by 4 bases; bases with no gene match: 3. The CDR3: CASSSRLAGTQYF. DNA for the CDR3: TGTGCCAGCAGCTCCCGACTAGCGGGTACGCAGTATTTT.

The gene calls are TRBV5-1 and TRBJ1-3, with a tentative D call TRBD1 (6 bases). CDR1 is SGHRS, CDR2 YFSETQ, per germline. V was clipped by 4 bases and J by 0 bases, with 14 bases between them. The length of the CDR3 is 16 residues. CDR3 loop: CASSQIGQTSGNTIYF. The DNA for the CDR3 is TGCGCCAGCAGCCAAATCGGACAGACCTCTGGAAACACCATATATTTT.

The V call is TRBV30, the J call TRBJ1-2; D remains ambiguous. From germline, CDR1 is GTSNPN and CDR2 SVGIG (reference sequence). V gave up 2 bases and J gave up 0 bases, with 16 bases separating them. The CDR3 is 16 residues long. The CDR3 here is CAWSHSQITTNYGYTF. DNA of the CDR3: TGTGCCTGGAGTCACAGCCAGATTACAACTAACTATGGCTACACCTTC.

The chain couples TRBV9 to TRBJ2-6; D call uncertain. The V end was cut by 0 bases, the J end by 2 bases, with 9 bases between. The CDR3 runs 16 residues. Germline CDR1 and CDR2: SGDLS and YYNGEE. The CDR3 protein is CASSVGYIAGANVLTF. The CDR3 DNA is TGTGCCAGCAGCGTAGGTTATATTGCTGGGGCCAACGTCCTGACTTTC.

This chain joins TRBV18 and TRBJ1-5; 9 bases fit TRBD1. After removal of 4 bases from V and 6 bases from J, the junction contained 7 bases not matched to a gene. This CDR3 is 15 amino acids long. Germline CDR1 is KGHSH and CDR2 is LQKENI. CDR3 nucleotides: TGTGCCAGCTCACTACAGGGACAGGGTGTTCAGCCCCAGCATTTT. Translating gives CASSLQGQGVQPQHF.

J is TRBJ1-1 and V is TRBV24-1; no reliable D call. Germline lookup yields CDR1 KGHDR and CDR2 SFDVKD. The ends were cut back, 6 bases at V and 0 bases at J, with 7 bases in the middle. This CDR3 region has 13 residues. CDR3 sequence reads: CATSSSLNTEAFF. CDR3 DNA sequence: TGTGCCACCAGTAGCTCCTTGAACACTGAAGCTTTCTTT.

The rearrangement uses TRBV5-1 and TRBJ2-1, with D perhaps TRBD2 (6 bases). The CDR3 runs to 11 residues. CDR1 is SGHRS, CDR2 YFSETQ, per germline. The V end lost 2 bases, the J end lost 15 bases, and 12 bases lay between the germline ends. The CDR3 DNA sequence: TGCGCCAGCAGCTTTAAACTAGCTCCGTTCTTC. Translating gives CASSFKLAPFF.

The V gene is TRBV10-1, the J gene TRBJ1-1, with 7 bases matching TRBD1. The CDR3 has 17 residues. Germline V gene lookup returns CDR1 WNHNN and CDR2 SYGVQD (reference sequence). V lost 2 bases and J lost 3; bases outside the gene matches: 12. The CDR3 is CASSEDRDSQMHTEAFF. For the CDR3, the DNA is TGCGCCAGCAGTGAGGACCGGGACAGCCAAATGCACACTGAAGCTTTCTTT.

J is TRBJ1-6 and V is TRBV7-2, with D possibly matching TRBD1 (6 bases). Germline V gene data show CDR1 as SGHTA and CDR2 as FQGNSA. V was shortened by 4 bases and J by 10 bases, with 17 bases between the two germline ends. CDR3 length equals 15 residues. The CDR3 reads CASSSGQSGVSPLHF. The DNA for the CDR3 is TGTGCCAGCAGCTCAGGACAGAGCGGAGTATCACCCCTCCACTTT.

The chain combines TRBV29-1 with TRBJ1-2, with 8 nucleotides matching TRBD1. The CDR3 is 15 amino acids. Germline trimming cut 3 bases from V and 5 bases from J; bases unmatched to any gene: 11. The germline V gene has CDR1 SQVTM and CDR2 ANQGSEA. As DNA, the CDR3 is TGCAGCGTTGACAACCAGGGGGCACGCCATTATGGCTACACCTTC. Translation gives CSVDNQGARHYGYTF.

This chain links TRBV9 with TRBJ1-3, with a tentative D call TRBD1 (6 bases). The CDR3 has 14 residues. The V end was cut by 2 bases, the J end by 4 bases, with 10 bases between. CDR1 is SGDLS and CDR2 is YYNGEE in the germline V gene. The CDR3 is CASSVQGKGNTIYF. CDR3 in DNA: TGTGCCAGCAGCGTGCAGGGGAAAGGAAACACCATATATTTT.

V usage is TRBV7-9 and J usage is TRBJ2-7; 8 nucleotides match TRBD1. J lost 6 bases, V lost 6 bases, and 7 bases had no gene match. Germline lookup yields CDR1 SEHNR and CDR2 FQNEAQ (reference sequence). The CDR3 sequence is 13 residues long. The CDR3 nucleotides are TGTGCCAGCAGGAATGGACAGGGTGTCGAGCAGTACGTC. Translation: CASRNGQGVEQYV.

The chain combines TRBV3-1 (or the pseudogene TRBV3-2) with TRBJ1-1; no definite D call. The V and J ends lost 2 bases and 8 bases respectively, with 12 bases between them. Germline CDR1 is LGHDT and CDR2 is YNNKEL (reference sequence). The CDR3 contains 13 residues. The CDR3 nucleotides are TGTGCCAGCAGCCAACACGGGTTCCCGGAAGCTTTCTTT. Translated: CASSQHGFPEAFF.

The chain couples TRBV9 to TRBJ1-4; D perhaps matches TRBD1 (6 bases). The V gene's germline CDR1 is SGDLS and CDR2 YYNGEE. The CDR3 has 14 residues. V was clipped by 1 base and J by 5 bases, with 9 bases between them. DNA for the CDR3: TGTGCCAGCAGCGTAAGGGGGGGCAATGAAAAACTGTTTTTT. Translation: CASSVRGGNEKLFF.

The chain is built from TRBV29-1 and TRBJ1-2; 10 bases map to TRBD1. CDR3 length: 13 residues. V shed 7 bases, J shed 7 bases, and the junction held 9 bases outside the gene matches. CDR1 SQVTM and CDR2 ANQGSEA come from the germline V gene. The CDR3 here is CSASDRGRGGYTF. CDR3 sequence (DNA): TGCAGCGCCTCCGACAGGGGGCGGGGTGGCTACACCTTC.

The rearrangement joins TRBV9 to TRBJ1-2; D remains ambiguous. Germline V lookup: CDR1 SGDLS, CDR2 YYNGEE. This CDR3 spans 11 amino acids. Trimming removed 2 bases from V and 14 bases from J, with 13 bases in between. CDR3 sequence: CASSVYGLLTF. The CDR3 nucleotides read TGTGCCAGCAGCGTTTACGGACTCTTGACCTTC. Full variable domain (missing parts from reference TRBV9 and TRBJ1-2): DSGVTQTPKHLITATGQRVTLRCSPRSGDLSVYWYQQSLDQGLQFLIQYYNGEERAKGNILERFSAQQFPDLHSELNLSSLELGDSALYFCASSVYGLLTFGSGTRLTVV.

The V call is TRBV6-5, the J call TRBJ2-3; 10 nucleotides match TRBD2. Germline V gives CDR1 MNHEY, CDR2 SVGAGI. The CDR3 runs to 14 residues. V dropped 6 bases and J dropped 6; count of bases not matched to a gene: 6. CDR3 sequence reads: CASRRLAGTDTQYF. The CDR3 nucleotides are TGTGCCAGCAGGAGACTAGCGGGTACTGATACGCAGTATTTT.

This clone was seen a single time. This chain uses TRBV19 with TRBJ1-2; TRBD1 matches 7 bases. The CDR3 has 15 residues. The ends lost 5 bases at V and 6 bases at J; junction bases unmatched: 12. Germline V gives CDR1 LNHDA, CDR2 SQIVND (reference sequence). CDR3: CASSSRTGRGNGYTF. CDR3 DNA: TGTGCCAGTAGTTCCCGGACAGGACGAGGGAATGGCTACACCTTC.

This clone is a singleton in its sample. J is TRBJ1-5 and V is TRBV30, with TRBD1 as a possible D gene (6 bases). The CDR3 is 13 amino acids. Germline loops: CDR1 GTSNPN, CDR2 SVGIG (reference sequence). V lost 0 bases and J lost 4, with 7 bases in between. Here the CDR3 DNA reads TGTGCCTGGAGTGTAACAGGGAATCAGCCCCAGCATTTT. Protein: CAWSVTGNQPQHF.

V is TRBV10-3 and J is TRBJ2-1; D not certain. Germline values: CDR1 ENHRY, CDR2 SYGVKD. The CDR3 runs 12 residues. Trimming took off 2 bases at V and 9 bases at J, with 8 bases between the two ends. The CDR3 protein is CAISEPSFEQFF. In DNA, the CDR3 is TGTGCCATCAGTGAGCCTTCGTTTGAGCAGTTCTTC.